This is a list of T cell receptor beta chains from one sample in a study of early T cells in non-severe SARS-CoV-2 infection. Each CDR3 protein is one row after TCRdb ran MiXCR on the 5' RACE reads. The data hold some 77,000 distinct CDR3 sequences, with 8.5% to 10% observed a single time. The sequenced sample consisted of whole blood. The origin of the receptors is an adult who was a healthcare worker with PCR-confirmed SARS-CoV-2 infection or an uninfected control (not recorded which). Each CDR3 is given with its conserved first and last residue. A D gene is named only where the DNA matches it firmly. Rows give clone size only sometimes, using once, few, many, or a class for an expanded clone.

V	J	size	D	DNA	CDR3
TRBV20-1	TRBJ1-1	many	.	TGCAGGGGAGGTGAGGGAATGGGTGAAGTTTTCTTT	CRGGEGMGEVFF
TRBV6-1	TRBJ2-3	.	.	TGTGCCAGCAGCCCCGGCCCCACAGATACGCAGTATTTT	CASSPGPTDTQYF
TRBV30	TRBJ2-1	many	TRBD2	TGTGCCTGGAGTCCAGCGGGAGGAGGCAATGAGCAGTTCTTC	CAWSPAGGGNEQFF
TRBV6-2/TRBV6-3	TRBJ2-7	many	TRBD1	TGTGCCAGCAGTTACCCGCCCGGACAGGGGGCGGACGAGCAGTACTTC	CASSYPPGQGADEQYF
TRBV30	TRBJ1-2	many	.	TGTGCCTGGAATGTCGCTAACTATGGCTACACCTTC	CAWNVANYGYTF
TRBV18	TRBJ2-1	.	TRBD2	TGTGCCAGCTCACCAAGGGCGGGAGGTACCTCCGATTTTTACAATGAGCAGTTCTTC	CASSPRAGGTSDFYNEQFF
TRBV19	TRBJ2-1	many	.	TGTGCCAGTAGTATTTTGCGGGTCTCACCTAACAATGAGCAGTTCTTC	CASSILRVSPNNEQFF
TRBV28	TRBJ2-5	.	TRBD1	TGTGCCAGCAGTTCCCCCCGACAGGGGATAGAGACCCAGTACTTC	CASSSPRQGIETQYF
TRBV6-2/TRBV6-3	TRBJ2-3	many	.	TGTGCCAGCAGTTACCCGGGAGTGAACACAGATACGCAGTATTTT	CASSYPGVNTDTQYF
TRBV5-1	TRBJ2-3	many	TRBD2	TGCGCCAGCAGCTTCGGAGCGGGAGTCGGCACAGATACGCAGTATTTT	CASSFGAGVGTDTQYF
TRBV20-1	TRBJ1-1	.	.	TGCAGTGCTAGAGGTCACCTGGAAGCTTTCTTT	CSARGHLEAFF
TRBV3-1	TRBJ1-2	.	.	TGTGCCAGCAGTCGAACTTCCTACCCCCCCTATGGCTACACCTTC	CASSRTSYPPYGYTF
TRBV5-1	TRBJ1-5	many	.	TGCGCCAGCAGCCCTGAGGGTTTTAGCAATCAGCCCCAGCATTTT	CASSPEGFSNQPQHF
TRBV6-4	TRBJ1-5	.	.	TGTGCCAGCAGTGACACCCGGGCCGGCCCCCAGCATTTT	CASSDTRAGPQHF
TRBV28	TRBJ2-1	many	TRBD2	TGTGCCAGCAGTCCTCTTCGACGTAGCGGGAGTATCAATGAGCAGTTCTTC	CASSPLRRSGSINEQFF
TRBV6-6	TRBJ2-1	.	.	TGTGCCAGCAGTTATCCGAGCGGTCTTCCCTACAATGAGCAGTTCTTC	CASSYPSGLPYNEQFF
TRBV9	TRBJ2-1	.	TRBD2	TGTGCCAGCAGCGTAGCTTGGACTAGCTTCTCCGAGCAGTTCTTC	CASSVAWTSFSEQFF
TRBV20-1	TRBJ1-6	many	.	TGCAGTGCTAGAGAGGTGGATTCACCCCTCCACTTT	CSAREVDSPLHF
TRBV2	TRBJ2-1	few	.	TGTGCCAGCTCGACGCAGAATGAGCAGTTCTTC	CASSTQNEQFF
TRBV15	TRBJ2-5	many	.	TGTGCCACCGGTACTGGGGGGTGGAGAATGGAGACCCAGTACTTC	CATGTGGWRMETQYF
TRBV6-1	TRBJ1-5	many	.	TGTGCCAGCAGTGAATTGGATAGCAATCAGCCCCAGCATTTT	CASSELDSNQPQHF
TRBV28	TRBJ1-3	many	.	TGTGCCAGCAGCCCCCGGCTAAACACCATATATTTT	CASSPRLNTIYF
TRBV12-3/TRBV12-4	TRBJ2-1	many	TRBD2	TGTGCCAGCAGTTTAAGTAGCGGGGCCTACAATGAGCAGTTCTTC	CASSLSSGAYNEQFF
TRBV9	TRBJ2-6	many	.	TGTGCCAGCAGCGTAAGAGCCTCCTCTGGGGCCAACGTCCTGACTTTC	CASSVRASSGANVLTF
TRBV10-3	TRBJ2-7	few	.	TGTGCCATCAGTGGCGACAGTTCCTACGAGCAGTACTTC	CAISGDSSYEQYF
TRBV20-1	TRBJ1-6	many	.	TGCAGTGCTGTACTAGGCACGGCGGATTCACCCCTCCACTTT	CSAVLGTADSPLHF
TRBV6-2/TRBV6-3	TRBJ1-4	many	TRBD1	TGTGCCAGCAGTTCCGGACAGGGGCATGAAAAACTGTTTTTT	CASSSGQGHEKLFF
TRBV20-1	TRBJ2-1	few	.	TGCAGTGCTAGAGGGCGGCGGGAATATGAGCAGTTCTTC	CSARGRREYEQFF
TRBV28	TRBJ2-7	once	.	TGTGCCAGCAGTTTAGTAGGGGGGGAGCAGTACTTC	CASSLVGGEQYF
TRBV6-6	TRBJ1-2	.	.	TGTGCCAGCAGTTACTCTGAGGGCAGATATGGCTACACCTTC	CASSYSEGRYGYTF
TRBV20-1	TRBJ2-2	few	.	TGCAGTGCTAGAGACCAAGTGTCGAGCGTTTCTCCCGGGGAGCTGTTTTTT	CSARDQVSSVSPGELFF
TRBV5-1	TRBJ2-7	few	.	TGCGCCAGCAGCCATGGTAACAGGGACTCCTACGAGCAGTACTTC	CASSHGNRDSYEQYF